A single sample gave rise to the 30 T cell receptor beta chains below, sequenced in a study of OX40 agonist ivuxolimab in advanced cancers. Sequencing used immunoSEQ multiplex PCR; TCRdb keeps in-frame clones, though not all of them. The table lists about 100,000 clones, 85% to 95% of them singletons. This specimen was CD4+ or CD8+ T cells sorted from blood, taken in a trial of the OX40 agonist ivuxolimab. The receptors shown here come from an adult with an advanced solid tumor such as melanoma, head and neck, liver or kidney cancer.

V is TRBV10-1 and J is TRBJ1-5; no definite D call. This CDR3 is 13 amino acids long. Trimming removed 5 bases from V and 0 bases from J, with 5 bases in between. CDR1 and CDR2 (germline): WNHNN, SYGVQD (reference sequence). The CDR3 is CASSLNSNQPQHF. DNA of the CDR3: TGCGCCAGCAGTCTGAATAGCAATCAGCCCCAGCATTTT.

The chain uses TRBV28 and TRBJ1-5; TRBD1 aligns across 8 bases. Per the germline V gene, CDR1 is MDHEN and CDR2 is SYDVKM. The CDR3 consists of 19 residues. V lost 4 bases and J lost 3; bases outside the gene matches: 17. The CDR3 DNA follows: TGTGCCAGCAGTTATGGATACGGCGGACAGGGTGGACTCAATCAGCCCCAGCATTTT. It specifies CASSYGYGGQGGLNQPQHF.

The V call is TRBV7-2, the J call TRBJ2-1; 8 bases fit TRBD2. Germline CDR1 is SGHTA and CDR2 is FQGNSA. V lost 4 bases to trimming and J lost 8 bases; unmatched junction nucleotides: 19. The CDR3 contains 18 residues. CDR3 nucleotide sequence: TGTGCCAGCAGCTCCGAAAATTATATAGCGGGAAGGTTGTATGAGCAGTTCTTC. It yields the protein CASSSENYIAGRLYEQFF. Based on the CDR3 plus reference TRBV7-2 and TRBJ2-1, the full variable domain is GAGVSQSPSNKVTEKGKDVELRCDPISGHTALYWYRQSLGQGLEFLIYFQGNSAPDKSGLPSDRFSAERTGGSVSTLTIQRTQQEDSAVYLCASSSENYIAGRLYEQFFGPGTRLTVL.

The chain employs TRBV7-2 and TRBJ2-7, with TRBD1 matching over 9 bases. J lost 1 base, V lost 6 bases, and 10 bases had no gene match. Germline V CDR1 and CDR2: SGHTA, FQGNSA. The CDR3 is made up of 16 amino acids. This CDR3 reads CASRYQRTGASYEQYF. CDR3 DNA: TGTGCCAGCAGGTACCAGAGGACAGGGGCTTCCTACGAGCAGTACTTC.

The genes are TRBV28 and TRBJ2-7; D assignment may be TRBD1 or TRBD2 (5 bases each). Germline V CDR1 and CDR2: MDHEN, SYDVKM. Trimming stripped 8 bases from V and 1 base from J, with 18 bases between. The CDR3 is 15 residues long. This chain's CDR3 is CASGGRGRISYEQYF. DNA of the CDR3: TGTGCCAGCGGGGGTCGGGGTCGGATTTCCTACGAGCAGTACTTC. The full variable domain, with the rest looked up from reference TRBV28 and TRBJ2-7, is DVKVTQSSRYLVKRTGEKVFLECVQDMDHENMFWYRQDPGLGLRLIYFSYDVKMKEKGDIPEGYSVSREKKERFSLILESASTNQTSMYLCASGGRGRISYEQYFGPGTRLTVT.

The J gene is TRBJ2-1, the V gene TRBV27; D may be TRBD2 (5 bases). The CDR3 covers 14 residues. Germline V gene sequence: CDR1 MNHEY, CDR2 SMNVEV (reference sequence). V was shortened by 7 bases and J by 9 bases, with 19 bases between the two germline ends. The chain's CDR3 is CASTKRPGRGEQFF. CDR3 coding DNA: TGTGCCAGCACCAAACGACCCGGTCGGGGTGAGCAGTTCTTC.

V usage is TRBV2 and J usage is TRBJ2-1; D perhaps matches TRBD1 (6 bases). This CDR3 is built from 15 residues. Per the germline V gene, CDR1 is SNHLY and CDR2 is FYNNEI. V dropped 5 bases and J dropped 8 bases, with 19 bases sitting between them. The CDR3 coding sequence is TGTGCCAGCAGTAGTGAAGGACAGAAGTCGGATGAGCAGTTCTTC. Translation: CASSSEGQKSDEQFF.

This chain uses TRBV28 with TRBJ2-7, with D uncertain. The V gene lost 4 bases and the J gene lost 3 bases, with 13 bases spanning the gap. Germline CDR1 is MDHEN and CDR2 is SYDVKM. The CDR3 has 14 amino acids. In DNA, the CDR3 is TGTGCCAGCAGTTCTCCTCCGGGCCACTACGAGCAGTACTTC. Its translation: CASSSPPGHYEQYF.

V gene TRBV2 combines with J gene TRBJ2-7, with 8 positions matching TRBD1. CDR1 is SNHLY, CDR2 FYNNEI, per germline. The CDR3 loop spans 14 amino acids. Trimming cost V 5 bases and J 2 bases; bases outside gene matches: 5. CDR3 sequence (DNA): TGTGCCAGCAGTACAGGGGGGAGGACCTACGAGCAGTACTTC. Translation gives CASSTGGRTYEQYF.

V is TRBV6-1 and J is TRBJ1-1; a possible D gene is TRBD1 (6 bases). The CDR3 spans 13 residues. Looked up from germline, CDR1 is MNHNS and CDR2 is SASEGT. Between the trimmed V and J ends, which lost 7 bases and 1 base, there was a span of 10 bases. CDR3 amino acids: CASKGQPNTEAFF. The CDR3 nucleotides are TGTGCCAGCAAAGGACAGCCGAACACTGAAGCTTTCTTT.

The chain has TRBV6-5 and TRBJ2-2; D gene ambiguous. CDR3 size: 16 residues. CDR1 is MNHEY, CDR2 SVGAGI, per germline. V was trimmed by 0 bases and J by 2 bases, leaving 10 bases between them. This CDR3 is CASSYSSSRNTGELFF. CDR3 DNA: TGTGCCAGCAGTTACTCTTCCAGCCGTAACACCGGGGAGCTGTTTTTT.

The chain is built from TRBV6-5 and TRBJ2-1; the match to TRBD2 covers 9 bases. The CDR3 extends over 15 amino acids. The V gene's germline CDR1 is MNHEY and CDR2 SVGAGI. Trimming at V came to 6 bases and at J to 2 bases, leaving 5 bases not matched to a gene. The CDR3 is CASSRLAEAYNEQFF. CDR3 DNA: TGTGCCAGCAGCCGACTAGCGGAGGCCTACAATGAGCAGTTCTTC.

The chain has TRBV4-1 and TRBJ2-1; TRBD2 matches at 7 bases. The junction had 21 bases not matched to a gene; V was cut back by 3 bases and J by 7 bases. Germline CDR1 MGHRA, CDR2 YSYEKL. The CDR3 runs to 19 residues. Written as DNA, the CDR3 is TGCGCCAGCAGCCAGGGACGGTTTTGGCGGGAGAGATTGGGTAATGAGCAGTTCTTC. Protein product: CASSQGRFWRERLGNEQFF.

The V and J genes are TRBV7-2 and TRBJ2-7, with 8 bases that match TRBD2. The CDR3 totals 15 residues. Germline values: CDR1 SGHTA, CDR2 FQGNSA. The J segment lost 0 bases and the V segment lost 4 bases, leaving 5 bases of the junction unmatched. This CDR3 reads CASSSQRGTSYEQYF. DNA for the CDR3: TGTGCCAGCAGCTCCCAGCGGGGGACCTCCTACGAGCAGTACTTC. Together with reference TRBV7-2 and TRBJ2-7, the CDR3 gives the full variable domain: GAGVSQSPSNKVTEKGKDVELRCDPISGHTALYWYRQSLGQGLEFLIYFQGNSAPDKSGLPSDRFSAERTGGSVSTLTIQRTQQEDSAVYLCASSSQRGTSYEQYFGPGTRLTVT.

This clone appeared a single time. The chain employs TRBV9 and TRBJ2-1, with D hard to call. The CDR3 sequence is 15 residues long. V was pared by 0 bases and J by 2 bases, with 9 bases between. The germline CDR1 and CDR2 sequences are SGDLS and YYNGEE. As DNA, the CDR3 is TGTGCCAGCAGCGTAGATTCTGCGGCCTACAATGAGCAGTTCTTC. Translating it yields CASSVDSAAYNEQFF.

V usage is TRBV7-2 and J usage is TRBJ1-3, with 7 bases that match TRBD1. Per germline, CDR1 SGHTA and CDR2 FQGNSA. The V segment lost 4 bases and the J segment 0 bases; nucleotides outside the gene matches: 3. There are 15 residues in the CDR3. The CDR3: CASSWGTASGNTIYF. The CDR3 nucleotides read TGTGCCAGCAGCTGGGGGACAGCCTCTGGAAACACCATATATTTT.

The J gene is TRBJ1-1, the V gene TRBV28, with D possibly being TRBD1 (6 bases). CDR3 size: 16 residues. The germline V and J ends were trimmed by 5 bases and 5 bases, with 21 bases remaining between them. CDR1 and CDR2 (germline): MDHEN, SYDVKM. The CDR3 coding sequence is TGTGCCAGCAGTCCGAACACAGGGCTTCGTTTGACTGAAGCTTTCTTT. This sequence encodes CASSPNTGLRLTEAFF. The variable domain in full, with the rest retrieved from reference TRBV28 and TRBJ1-1, is DVKVTQSSRYLVKRTGEKVFLECVQDMDHENMFWYRQDPGLGLRLIYFSYDVKMKEKGDIPEGYSVSREKKERFSLILESASTNQTSMYLCASSPNTGLRLTEAFFGQGTRLTVV.

The chain is built from TRBV27 and TRBJ2-2; TRBD2 matches at 11 bases. The CDR3 is made up of 15 amino acids. Looked up from germline, CDR1 is MNHEY and CDR2 is SMNVEV (reference sequence). With V trimmed by 6 bases and J by 8 bases, 8 bases remained unmatched. The CDR3 coding sequence is TGTGCCAGCAGGCCGGGACTAGCGGTCTTGGGGGAGCTGTTTTTT. Translated: CASRPGLAVLGELFF.

The chain uses TRBV5-1 and TRBJ2-5, with D perhaps assigned TRBD1 or TRBD2 (6 bases each). The CDR3 consists of 14 residues. Germline values: CDR1 SGHRS, CDR2 YFSETQ. Trimming removed 1 base from V and 4 bases from J, with 11 bases in between. CDR3 nucleotide sequence: TGCGCCAGCAGCTTGAGACTAGGGGGAGAGACCCAGTACTTC. This codes for CASSLRLGGETQYF.

V is TRBV19 and J is TRBJ2-1, with D perhaps TRBD1 or TRBD2 (5 bases each). CDR1 is LNHDA, CDR2 SQIVND, per germline (reference sequence). The CDR3 consists of 13 residues. V dropped 5 bases and J dropped 12 bases, with 17 bases sitting between them. The CDR3 here is CASSEYEGGAQFF. In DNA, the CDR3 is TGTGCCAGTAGTGAATACGAGGGTGGGGCGCAGTTCTTC.

The V call is TRBV20-1, the J call TRBJ2-1; TRBD2 agrees at 8 bases. Germline values: CDR1 DFQATT, CDR2 SNEGSKA (reference sequence). V dropped 1 base and J dropped 15; count of bases not matched to a gene: 5. There are 11 residues in the CDR3. The CDR3 spells CSARAREGSFF. In DNA, the CDR3 is TGCAGTGCTAGAGCCCGGGAGGGGTCGTTCTTC.

The rearrangement links TRBV7-2 to TRBJ2-5; tentatively, D is TRBD2 (7 bases). In germline, CDR1 is SGHTA, CDR2 FQGNSA. This CDR3 is built from 14 residues. The V gene lost 3 bases and the J gene lost 4 bases, with 12 bases spanning the gap. CDR3 amino acids: CASSLGRGRETQYF. In DNA, the CDR3 is TGTGCCAGCAGCTTGGGGCGGGGGCGAGAGACCCAGTACTTC.

The chain links TRBV5-6 to TRBJ2-2, with 7 positions matching TRBD2. From germline, CDR1 is SGHDT and CDR2 YYEEEE. CDR3 length: 16 amino acids. The V and J ends lost 3 bases and 7 bases, in that order; junction bases with no gene match: 12. The CDR3 coding sequence is TGTGCCAGCAGCTGGAAATGGGCTCAGCGGGGCGGGGAGCTGTTTTTT. Its translation is CASSWKWAQRGGELFF.

The rearrangement joins TRBV10-3 to TRBJ2-7, with 9 bases matching TRBD2. The V gene's germline CDR1 is ENHRY and CDR2 SYGVKD. The CDR3 runs to 14 residues. Unmatched junction bases numbered 3, after V lost 4 bases and J lost 2 bases. CDR3 amino acids: CAISGLAETYEQYF. Written as DNA, the CDR3 is TGTGCCATCAGTGGACTAGCGGAAACCTACGAGCAGTACTTC.

This clone was seen a single time. The chain uses TRBV4-1 and TRBJ2-2; maybe TRBD2 (6 bases). CDR1 is MGHRA and CDR2 is YSYEKL in the germline V gene. V lost 0 bases and J lost 1, with 12 bases in between. This CDR3 spans 17 amino acids. The CDR3 sequence: CASSQDLRRENTGELFF. The CDR3 nucleotides read TGCGCCAGCAGCCAAGATCTAAGGAGGGAGAACACCGGGGAGCTGTTTTTT.

This chain connects TRBV7-6 to TRBJ1-1, with TRBD1 as a possible D gene (5 bases). V dropped 1 base and J dropped 5 bases, with 11 bases sitting between them. CDR1 is SGHVS, CDR2 FNYEAQ, per germline. The CDR3 runs 14 residues. DNA for the CDR3: TGTGCCAGCAGCTTAGTAAGTCAGGGAACTGAAGCTTTCTTT. This translates into CASSLVSQGTEAFF.

V gene TRBV7-9 combines with J gene TRBJ2-7; TRBD1 agrees at 7 bases. Germline values: CDR1 SEHNR, CDR2 FQNEAQ (reference sequence). The V and J ends lost 0 bases and 7 bases, in that order; junction bases with no gene match: 3. This CDR3 is 13 amino acids long. In DNA, the CDR3 is TGTGCCAGCAGCTTAGCAGGGACAGTTGAGCAGTACTTC. This codes for CASSLAGTVEQYF.

J is TRBJ1-5 and V is TRBV10-3, with D hard to call. Germline CDR1 and CDR2: ENHRY and SYGVKD. Between the trimmed V and J ends, which lost 3 bases and 0 bases, there was a span of 0 bases. The CDR3 covers 12 residues. In DNA, the CDR3 is TGTGCCATCAGTGATAGCAATCAGCCCCAGCATTTT. Its translation: CAISDSNQPQHF.

The J gene is TRBJ1-1, the V gene TRBV6-1; D is uncertain. The V gene lost 3 bases and the J gene lost 4 bases, with 9 bases spanning the gap. Germline V lookup: CDR1 MNHNS, CDR2 SASEGT. CDR3 length: 13 amino acids. CDR3 residues: CASSEQIATEAFF. As DNA, the CDR3 is TGTGCCAGCAGTGAGCAAATCGCCACTGAAGCTTTCTTT.

The chain carries TRBV5-1 and TRBJ2-4; D may be TRBD2 (6 bases). V shed 4 bases and J shed 8 bases, with 16 bases lying between them. This CDR3 region has 14 residues. Per the germline V gene, CDR1 is SGHRS and CDR2 is YFSETQ. Written as DNA, the CDR3 is TGCGCCAGCAGCGGGGAGGAGGGGCGACACATTCAGTACTTC. Protein product: CASSGEEGRHIQYF.